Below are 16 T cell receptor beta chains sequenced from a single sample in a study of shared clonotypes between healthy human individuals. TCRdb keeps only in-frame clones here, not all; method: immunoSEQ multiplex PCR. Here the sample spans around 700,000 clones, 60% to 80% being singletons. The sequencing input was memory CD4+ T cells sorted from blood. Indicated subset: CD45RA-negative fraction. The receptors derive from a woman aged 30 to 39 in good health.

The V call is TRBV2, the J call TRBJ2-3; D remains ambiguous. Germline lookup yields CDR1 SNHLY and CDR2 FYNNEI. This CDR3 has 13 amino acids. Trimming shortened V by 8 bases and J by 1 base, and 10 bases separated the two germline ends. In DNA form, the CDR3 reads TGTGCCAGCCAACCCGGAGGCACAGATACGCAGTATTTT. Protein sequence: CASQPGGTDTQYF.

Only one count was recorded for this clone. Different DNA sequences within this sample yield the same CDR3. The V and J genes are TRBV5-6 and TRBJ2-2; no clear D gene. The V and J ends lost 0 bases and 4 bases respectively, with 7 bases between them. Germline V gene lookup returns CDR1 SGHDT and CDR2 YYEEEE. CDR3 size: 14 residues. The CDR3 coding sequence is TGTGCCAGCAGCTTGGGGGCGTCCACCGGGGAGCTGTTTTTT. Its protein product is CASSLGASTGELFF.

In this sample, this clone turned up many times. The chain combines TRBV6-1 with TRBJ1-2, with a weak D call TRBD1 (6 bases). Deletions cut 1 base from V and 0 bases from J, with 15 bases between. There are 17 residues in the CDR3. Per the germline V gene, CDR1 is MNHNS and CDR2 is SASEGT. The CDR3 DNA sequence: TGTGCCAGCAGTGAAGGGGGACACAATTTAGCTAACTATGGCTACACCTTC. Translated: CASSEGGHNLANYGYTF.

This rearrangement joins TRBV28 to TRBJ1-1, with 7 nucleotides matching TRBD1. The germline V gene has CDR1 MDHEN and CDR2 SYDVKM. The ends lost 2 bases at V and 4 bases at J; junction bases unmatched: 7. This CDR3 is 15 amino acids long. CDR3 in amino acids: CASSLITGVGTEAFF. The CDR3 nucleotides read TGTGCCAGCAGTTTAATTACAGGGGTCGGCACTGAAGCTTTCTTT.

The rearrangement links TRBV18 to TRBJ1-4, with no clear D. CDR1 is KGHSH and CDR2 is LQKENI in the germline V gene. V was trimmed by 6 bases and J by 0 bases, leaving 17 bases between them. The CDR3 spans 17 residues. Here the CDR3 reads CASSSRGSGATNEKLFF. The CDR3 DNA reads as TGTGCCAGCTCCTCGCGGGGAAGCGGAGCAACTAATGAAAAACTGTTTTTT.

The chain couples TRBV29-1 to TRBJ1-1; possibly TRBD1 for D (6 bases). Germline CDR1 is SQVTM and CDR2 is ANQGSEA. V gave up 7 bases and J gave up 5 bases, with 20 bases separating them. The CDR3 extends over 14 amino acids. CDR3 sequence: CSAQQVGGGTEAFF. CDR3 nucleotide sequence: TGCAGCGCGCAACAGGTGGGGGGCGGAACTGAAGCTTTCTTT. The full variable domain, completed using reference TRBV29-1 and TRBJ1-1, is SAVISQKPSRDICQRGTSLTIQCQVDSQVTMMFWYRQQPGQSLTLIATANQGSEATYESGFVIDKFPISRPNLTFSTLTVSNMSPEDSSIYLCSAQQVGGGTEAFFGQGTRLTVV.

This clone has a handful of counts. The CDR3: CASSAINYGYTF. DNA for the CDR3: TGTGCCAGCAGTGCCATTAACTATGGCTACACCTTC. This chain uses TRBV2 with TRBJ1-2; the D is unclear. Trimming took off 4 bases at V and 1 base at J, with 4 bases between the two ends. The CDR3 has 12 residues. CDR1 and CDR2 (germline): SNHLY, FYNNEI.

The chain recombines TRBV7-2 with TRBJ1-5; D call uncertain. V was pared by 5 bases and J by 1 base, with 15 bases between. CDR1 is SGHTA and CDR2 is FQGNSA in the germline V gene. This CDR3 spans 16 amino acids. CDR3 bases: TGTGCCAGCAGCAGAACGGCAGTATCCAGCAATCAGCCCCAGCATTTT. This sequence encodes CASSRTAVSSNQPQHF.

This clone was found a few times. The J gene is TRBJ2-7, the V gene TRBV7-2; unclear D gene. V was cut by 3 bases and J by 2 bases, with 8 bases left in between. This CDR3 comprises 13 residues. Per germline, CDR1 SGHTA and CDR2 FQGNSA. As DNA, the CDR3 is TGTGCCAGCAGCTTTGCGAATGCCTACGAGCAGTACTTC. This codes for CASSFANAYEQYF.

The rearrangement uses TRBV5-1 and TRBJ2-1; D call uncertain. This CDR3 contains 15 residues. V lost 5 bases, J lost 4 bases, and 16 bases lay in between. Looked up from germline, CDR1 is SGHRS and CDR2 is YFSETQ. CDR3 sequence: CASSRGQRDYNEQFF. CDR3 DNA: TGCGCCAGCAGTCGTGGGCAGCGAGATTACAATGAGCAGTTCTTC.

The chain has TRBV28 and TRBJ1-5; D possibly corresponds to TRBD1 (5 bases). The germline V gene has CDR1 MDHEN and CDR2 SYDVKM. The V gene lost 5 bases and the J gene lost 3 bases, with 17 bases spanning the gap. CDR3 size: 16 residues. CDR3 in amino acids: CASSSGGKGPNQPQHF. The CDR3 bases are TGTGCCAGCAGTAGCGGGGGGAAAGGGCCCAATCAGCCCCAGCATTTT.

In nucleotides, the CDR3 is TGCAGCGTTGACGGTGGCGGGGGAGAGACCCAGTACTTC. Amino acids: CSVDGGGGETQYF. The rearrangement joins TRBV29-1 to TRBJ2-5, with 7 bases identical to TRBD2. The V gene end was trimmed by 3 bases and the J gene end by 4 bases; junction bases not matched to a gene: 5. This CDR3 contains 13 residues. Germline CDR1 SQVTM, CDR2 ANQGSEA.

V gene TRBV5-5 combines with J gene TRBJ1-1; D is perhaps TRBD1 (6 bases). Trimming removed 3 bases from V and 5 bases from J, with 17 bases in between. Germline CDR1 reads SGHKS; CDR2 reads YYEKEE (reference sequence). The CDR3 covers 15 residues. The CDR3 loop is CASSSPPRGHTEAFF. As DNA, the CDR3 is TGTGCCAGCAGCTCGCCCCCGCGGGGACATACTGAAGCTTTCTTT.

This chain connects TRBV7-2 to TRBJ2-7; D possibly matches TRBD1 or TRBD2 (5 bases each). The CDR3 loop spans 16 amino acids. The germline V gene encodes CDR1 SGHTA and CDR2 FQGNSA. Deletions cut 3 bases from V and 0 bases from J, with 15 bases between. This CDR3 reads CASSFMWDDNSYEQYF. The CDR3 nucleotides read TGTGCCAGCAGCTTTATGTGGGACGACAACTCCTACGAGCAGTACTTC.

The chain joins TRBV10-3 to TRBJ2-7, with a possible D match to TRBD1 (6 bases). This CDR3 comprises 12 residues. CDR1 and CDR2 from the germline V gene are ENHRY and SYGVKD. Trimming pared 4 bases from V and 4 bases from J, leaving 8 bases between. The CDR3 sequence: CAISGTDYEQYF. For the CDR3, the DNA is TGTGCCATCAGTGGGACAGATTACGAGCAGTACTTC.

The CDR3 DNA reads as TGCAGCGTTGATCGGACAGGGTTTGGCTACACCTTC. Translated, it gives CSVDRTGFGYTF. The chain recombines TRBV29-1 with TRBJ1-2, with 8 positions matching TRBD1. J was trimmed by 7 bases and V by 3 bases; bases with no gene match: 4. Germline CDR1 and CDR2: SQVTM and ANQGSEA. This CDR3 contains 12 residues.